This T cell receptor (beta chain) emerged from a study of T cells after yellow fever vaccination. The CDR3 length is 15 residues. Germline CDR1 SGDLS, CDR2 YYNGEE. V lost 1 base and J lost 3; bases outside the gene matches: 5. One entry per CDR3 protein results from TCRdb running MiXCR on the 5' RACE reads. The sample carries about 130,000 distinct CDR3 sequences, almost 9% recorded once. This clonotype was found a few times. The sample was CD8+ T cells sorted from PBMCs, taken on the day of the yellow fever booster vaccination. The receptor's source is a man younger than 30 who received the YFV17D yellow fever vaccine. The chain has TRBV9 and TRBJ1-2, with 8 bases matching TRBD1. This chain's CDR3 is CASSVPLTGDYGYTF. The CDR3 nucleotides are TGTGCCAGCAGCGTACCCCTGACAGGGGACTATGGCTACACCTTC.